Each of the 32 T cell receptor beta chains below was sequenced from the same sample in a study of CXCR3-negative and CXCR3-positive naive CD8 T cells. Overall study findings and caveats: Naive cells with CXCR3 showed TRB CDR3s that were more hydrophobic than those in CXCR3-negative naive cells.

These receptors are not linked to any known antigen. Researchers prepared the TRB cDNA libraries using 5' RACE with UMI labels. TCRdb reprocessed the 5' RACE reads; each CDR3 protein has one entry and no DNA is given. The repertoire table contains 120,000 to 150,000 distinct CDR3 sequences. The specimen was naive CXCR3+ CD8+ T cells from blood. Sample subset: CD45RO-CCR7+CD27+CD95- naive CD8+ T cells expressing CXCR3 (TNR3+). Source of these receptors: a human donor in good health. Some clones in this sample may be carry-over from other donors' samples.

The CDR3 region is CASSLQNTDTQYF. J is TRBJ2-3 and V is TRBV7-9. The germline gives CDR1 SEHNR, CDR2 FQNEAQ (reference sequence). The CDR3 has 13 residues.

V usage is TRBV7-3 and J usage is TRBJ2-7; TCRdb gives TRBD1 as the D gene, but with no DNA this cannot be confirmed. This CDR3 comprises 13 residues. Germline assignment: CDR1 SGHTA and CDR2 FQGTGA. The CDR3 spells CASSLAGTYEQYF.

The genes are TRBV9 and TRBJ2-7. CDR1 and CDR2 (germline): SGDLS, YYNGEE. This CDR3 spans 14 amino acids. CDR3 residues: CASSEAGSTYEQYF.

V usage is TRBV29-1 and J usage is TRBJ1-2; TCRdb's assignment of TRBD1 cannot be checked, as there is no DNA. Germline assignment: CDR1 SQVTM and CDR2 ANQGSEA. The CDR3 runs 13 residues. CDR3 protein: CSVTGTGDYGYTF.

V is TRBV12-3 or TRBV12-4 and J is TRBJ2-1; TCRdb's D gene call, TRBD2, goes unchecked for lack of DNA. The CDR3 is 17 residues long. This CDR3 is CASSPRTSGGFGNEQFF.

This sequence joins TRBV7-9 and TRBJ2-7; the D call from TCRdb, TRBD1, cannot be confirmed without DNA. The germline V gene encodes CDR1 SEHNR and CDR2 FQNEAQ (reference sequence). This CDR3 spans 19 amino acids. CDR3 region: CASSADHRGETYFSYEQYF.

V usage is TRBV20-1 and J usage is TRBJ2-1; there is no DNA to check the TCRdb D call of TRBD1. The CDR3 has 18 amino acids. Germline V CDR1 and CDR2: DFQATT, SNEGSKA (reference sequence). CDR3 residues: CSARDLTDTVSSYNEQFF.

The V and J genes are TRBV9 and TRBJ1-5. Germline V gene sequence: CDR1 SGDLS, CDR2 YYNGEE. The CDR3 is 14 amino acids. This chain's CDR3 is CASSVAGGDQPQHF.

This chain uses TRBV7-8 with TRBJ2-3; TCRdb names TRBD1, which stays unverified in the absence of DNA. Germline CDR1 is SGHVS and CDR2 is FQNEAQ. There are 14 residues in the CDR3. This CDR3 reads CASSLGLQGDTQYF.

The genes are TRBV29-1 and TRBJ1-1; TCRdb gives TRBD1 as the D gene, but with no DNA this cannot be confirmed. There are 13 residues in the CDR3. Germline values: CDR1 SQVTM, CDR2 ANQGSEA. The CDR3 here is CSVEQGGHTEAFF.

The chain is built from TRBV9 and TRBJ1-1. Germline V gene sequence: CDR1 SGDLS, CDR2 YYNGEE. The CDR3 extends over 13 amino acids. Here the CDR3 reads CASSVLRDTEAFF.

The chain is built from TRBV23-1 and TRBJ1-5; without DNA, the TCRdb call of TRBD1 cannot be checked. TRBV23-1 is filed as an ORF, its function uncertain. The CDR3 extends over 15 amino acids. CDR3 sequence: CASPRGRGPNQPQHF.

V gene TRBV7-9 combines with J gene TRBJ1-1; lacking DNA, the TRBD1 call made by TCRdb goes unchecked. This CDR3 contains 16 residues. The germline V gene encodes CDR1 SEHNR and CDR2 FQNEAQ (reference sequence). The CDR3 sequence: CASSLSIDGGNTEAFF.

The CDR3 loop is CASSLGGTEGRGYTF. The gene calls are TRBV7-9 and TRBJ1-2; lacking DNA, the TRBD1 call made by TCRdb goes unchecked. CDR3 length equals 15 residues. CDR1 is SEHNR and CDR2 is FQNEAQ in the germline V gene (reference sequence).

The J gene is TRBJ1-2, the V gene TRBV18. The CDR3 consists of 12 residues. Germline CDR1 and CDR2: KGHSH and LQKENI. CDR3 residues: CASSPTNYGYTF.

The V and J genes are TRBV2 and TRBJ1-2; with no DNA, the TCRdb D assignment of TRBD1 cannot be verified. CDR1 is SNHLY and CDR2 is FYNNEI in the germline V gene. The CDR3 spans 13 residues. The chain's CDR3 is CASSDGTSYGYTF.

The V call is TRBV7-6, the J call TRBJ1-1. This CDR3 has 16 amino acids. Germline V gene sequence: CDR1 SGHVS, CDR2 FNYEAQ. The CDR3 sequence is CASSLVNLMSNTEAFF.

The chain uses TRBV6-5 and TRBJ2-1; TCRdb names TRBD2, which stays unverified in the absence of DNA. The CDR3 consists of 14 residues. The germline V gene encodes CDR1 MNHEY and CDR2 SVGAGI. CDR3: CASSGTSGSNEQFF.

The V call is TRBV7-9, the J call TRBJ2-5; lacking DNA, the TRBD1 call made by TCRdb goes unchecked. The CDR3 is 16 residues long. Germline V gives CDR1 SEHNR, CDR2 FQNEAQ (reference sequence). The CDR3 region is CASSPTGDLLWDTQYF.

This chain connects TRBV12-3 or TRBV12-4 to TRBJ2-1; TCRdb returns TRBD2, unconfirmable since there is no DNA. CDR3 size: 13 residues. The CDR3 is CASTTPAVHEQFF.

CDR3 sequence reads: CSVDLAGVGSHEQFF. The chain combines TRBV29-1 with TRBJ2-1; TCRdb outputs TRBD1, but without DNA this stays unchecked. Germline V lookup: CDR1 SQVTM, CDR2 ANQGSEA. The CDR3 sequence is 15 residues long.

The V call is TRBV12-3 or TRBV12-4, the J call TRBJ2-1. This CDR3 spans 13 amino acids. The CDR3 protein is CASSHVLYNEQFF.

The chain combines TRBV29-1 with TRBJ1-5. Germline V CDR1 and CDR2: SQVTM, ANQGSEA. This CDR3 is built from 14 residues. The CDR3 sequence: CSVGGGSSNQPQHF. The full variable domain, with the rest looked up from reference TRBV29-1 and TRBJ1-5, is SAVISQKPSRDICQRGTSLTIQCQVDSQVTMMFWYRQQPGQSLTLIATANQGSEATYESGFVIDKFPISRPNLTFSTLTVSNMSPEDSSIYLCSVGGGSSNQPQHFGDGTRLSIL.

The J gene is TRBJ2-7, the V gene TRBV29-1; the TCRdb call, TRBD1, lacks DNA for checking. Germline lookup yields CDR1 SQVTM and CDR2 ANQGSEA. The CDR3 has 14 amino acids. CDR3 region: CSVESGTGNGEQYF.

The V and J genes are TRBV12-3 or TRBV12-4 and TRBJ2-1. The CDR3 is 13 amino acids. CDR3 region: CASSLVLTEEQFF.

This chain connects TRBV6-5 to TRBJ2-5; TCRdb's D call, TRBD1, is unchecked because there is no DNA. Germline V CDR1 and CDR2: MNHEY, SVGAGI. This CDR3 region has 14 residues. This chain's CDR3 is CASSGTGYQETQYF.

The chain uses TRBV27 and TRBJ2-3; TCRdb gives TRBD2 as the D gene, but with no DNA this cannot be confirmed. CDR1 and CDR2 (germline): MNHEY, SMNVEV (reference sequence). CDR3 length: 13 amino acids. The CDR3: CASSSSNEGTQYF.

The chain's CDR3 is CASSSRQGEYEQYF. J is TRBJ2-7 and V is TRBV6-2 or TRBV6-3; the D call of TRBD1 rests on TCRdb alone, since no DNA is present to check it. Germline lookup yields CDR1 MNHEY and CDR2 SVGEGT. This CDR3 is 14 amino acids long.

V usage is TRBV28 and J usage is TRBJ2-1; TCRdb lists TRBD2, though no DNA is available to test this call. Germline V gene lookup returns CDR1 MDHEN and CDR2 SYDVKM. This CDR3 contains 23 residues. The CDR3 spells CASSFPSRTTTGTKGLAGNEQFF.

The chain links TRBV7-9 to TRBJ1-1; no DNA is available, so the TRBD1 call from TCRdb remains unchecked. This CDR3 is 16 amino acids long. CDR1 and CDR2 from the germline V gene are SEHNR and FQNEAQ (reference sequence). CDR3: CASSHLEGGKNTEAFF.

This sequence joins TRBV7-2 and TRBJ2-1; TCRdb returns TRBD1, unconfirmable since there is no DNA. The CDR3 is made up of 14 amino acids. Germline V gives CDR1 SGHTA, CDR2 FQGNSA. The chain's CDR3 is CASSWGQEYNEQFF.

This rearrangement joins TRBV10-3 to TRBJ1-1. The CDR3 is 12 residues long. Germline V gives CDR1 ENHRY, CDR2 SYGVKD. This CDR3 is CAISDWNTEAFF.